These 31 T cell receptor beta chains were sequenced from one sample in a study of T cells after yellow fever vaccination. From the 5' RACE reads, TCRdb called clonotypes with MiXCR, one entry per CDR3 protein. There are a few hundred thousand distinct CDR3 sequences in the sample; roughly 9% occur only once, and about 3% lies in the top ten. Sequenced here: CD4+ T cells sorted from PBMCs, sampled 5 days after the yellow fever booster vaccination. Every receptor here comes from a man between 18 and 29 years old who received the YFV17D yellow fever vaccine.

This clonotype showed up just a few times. As DNA, the CDR3 is TGTGCCAGCAGCGCCGGATTCGGGACAGGGGATGTTGGGGAGCTGTTTTTT. Translating gives CASSAGFGTGDVGELFF. The genes are TRBV9 and TRBJ2-2, with TRBD1 matching over 10 bases. CDR3 size: 17 residues. The ends lost 3 bases at V and 8 bases at J; junction bases unmatched: 13. Per germline, CDR1 SGDLS and CDR2 YYNGEE.

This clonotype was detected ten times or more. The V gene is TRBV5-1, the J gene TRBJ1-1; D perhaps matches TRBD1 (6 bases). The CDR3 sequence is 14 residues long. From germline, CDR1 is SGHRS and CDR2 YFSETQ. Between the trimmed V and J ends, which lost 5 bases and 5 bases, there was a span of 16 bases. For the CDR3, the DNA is TGCGCCAGCAGTCCCTCGGGGGCGAGGACTGAAGCTTTCTTT. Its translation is CASSPSGARTEAFF.

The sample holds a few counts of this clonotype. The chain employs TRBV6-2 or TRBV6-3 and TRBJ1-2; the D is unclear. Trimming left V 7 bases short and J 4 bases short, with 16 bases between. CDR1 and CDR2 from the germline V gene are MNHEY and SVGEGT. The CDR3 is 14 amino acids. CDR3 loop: CASNPLRAVYGYTF. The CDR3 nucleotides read TGTGCCAGCAATCCCCTGCGGGCCGTCTATGGCTACACCTTC.

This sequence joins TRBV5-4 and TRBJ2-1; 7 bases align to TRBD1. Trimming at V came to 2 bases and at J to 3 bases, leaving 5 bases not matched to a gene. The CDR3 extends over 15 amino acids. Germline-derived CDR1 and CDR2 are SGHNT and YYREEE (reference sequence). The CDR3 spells CASSLRQGVYNEQFF. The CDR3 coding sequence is TGTGCCAGCAGCTTAAGGCAGGGGGTCTACAATGAGCAGTTCTTC.

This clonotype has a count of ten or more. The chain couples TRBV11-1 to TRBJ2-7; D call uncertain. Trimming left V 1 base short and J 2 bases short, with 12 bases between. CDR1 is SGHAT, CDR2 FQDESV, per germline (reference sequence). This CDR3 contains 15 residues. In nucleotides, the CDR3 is TGTGCCAGCAGCTTAGTTCCGGTTCTCCCCTACGAGCAGTACTTC. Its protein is CASSLVPVLPYEQYF.

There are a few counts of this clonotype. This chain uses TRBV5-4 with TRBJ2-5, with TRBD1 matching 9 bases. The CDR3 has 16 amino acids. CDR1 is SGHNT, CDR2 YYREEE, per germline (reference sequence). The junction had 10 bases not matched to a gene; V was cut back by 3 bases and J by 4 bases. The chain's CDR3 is CASSSNRGREIETQYF. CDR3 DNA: TGTGCCAGCAGCTCCAACAGGGGGCGCGAGATAGAGACCCAGTACTTC.

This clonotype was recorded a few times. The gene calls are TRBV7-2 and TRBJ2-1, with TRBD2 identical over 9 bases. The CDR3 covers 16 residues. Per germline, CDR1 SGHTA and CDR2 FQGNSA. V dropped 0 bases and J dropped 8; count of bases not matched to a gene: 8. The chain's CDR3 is CASSLAGAGGFDEQFF. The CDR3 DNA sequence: TGTGCCAGCAGCTTAGCCGGCGCGGGGGGGTTCGATGAGCAGTTCTTC.

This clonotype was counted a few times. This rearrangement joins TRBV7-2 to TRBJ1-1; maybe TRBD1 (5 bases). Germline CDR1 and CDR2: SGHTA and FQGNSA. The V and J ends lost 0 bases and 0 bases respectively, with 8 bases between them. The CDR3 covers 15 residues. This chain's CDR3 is CASSLAGGLNTEAFF. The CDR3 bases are TGTGCCAGCAGCTTAGCGGGGGGGTTGAACACTGAAGCTTTCTTT.

In nucleotides, the CDR3 is TGTGCCACAACAGTGGGATTGCAGGGACACGAGCAGTACTTC. Its protein product is CATTVGLQGHEQYF. The chain combines TRBV10-3 with TRBJ2-7, with D possibly being TRBD1 or TRBD2 (5 bases each). Trimming pared 10 bases from V and 5 bases from J, leaving 21 bases between. This CDR3 has 14 amino acids. Germline CDR1 reads ENHRY; CDR2 reads SYGVKD.

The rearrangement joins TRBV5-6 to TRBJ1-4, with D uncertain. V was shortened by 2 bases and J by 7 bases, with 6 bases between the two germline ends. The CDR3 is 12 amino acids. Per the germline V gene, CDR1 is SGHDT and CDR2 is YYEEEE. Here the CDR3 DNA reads TGTGCCAGCAGCTTCGGGATTGAAAAACTGTTTTTT. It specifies CASSFGIEKLFF.

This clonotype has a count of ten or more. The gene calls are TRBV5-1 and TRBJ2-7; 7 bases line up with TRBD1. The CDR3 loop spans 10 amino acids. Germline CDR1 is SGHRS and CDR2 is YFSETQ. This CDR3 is CSRGWKEQYV. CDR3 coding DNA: TGCTCCAGGGGGTGGAAGGAGCAGTACGTC.

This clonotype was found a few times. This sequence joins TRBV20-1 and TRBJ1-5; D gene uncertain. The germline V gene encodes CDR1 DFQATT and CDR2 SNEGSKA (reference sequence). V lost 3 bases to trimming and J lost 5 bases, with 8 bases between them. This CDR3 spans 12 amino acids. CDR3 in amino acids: CSARSGDQPQHF. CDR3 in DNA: TGCAGTGCTAGGTCTGGGGATCAGCCCCAGCATTTT.

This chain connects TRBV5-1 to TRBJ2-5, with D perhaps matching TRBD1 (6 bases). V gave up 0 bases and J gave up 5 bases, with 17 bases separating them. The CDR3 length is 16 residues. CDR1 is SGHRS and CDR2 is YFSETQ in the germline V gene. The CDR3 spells CASSLASGTSRETQYF. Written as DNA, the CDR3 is TGCGCCAGCAGCTTGGCCTCTGGGACAAGCAGGGAGACCCAGTACTTC.

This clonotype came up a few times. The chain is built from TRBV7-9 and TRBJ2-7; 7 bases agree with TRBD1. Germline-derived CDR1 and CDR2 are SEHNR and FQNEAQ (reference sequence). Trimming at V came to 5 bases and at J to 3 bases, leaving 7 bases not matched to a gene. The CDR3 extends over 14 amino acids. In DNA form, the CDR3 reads TGTGCCAGCAGCCCCGGGACAGAAGGCTACGAGCAGTACTTC. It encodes CASSPGTEGYEQYF.

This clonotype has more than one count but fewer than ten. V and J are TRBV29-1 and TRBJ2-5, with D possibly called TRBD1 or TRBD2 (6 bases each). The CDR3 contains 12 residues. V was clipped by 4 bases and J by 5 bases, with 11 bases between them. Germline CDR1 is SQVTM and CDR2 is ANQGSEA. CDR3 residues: CSVGRGVETQYF. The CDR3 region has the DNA TGCAGCGTTGGTAGGGGGGTTGAGACCCAGTACTTC.

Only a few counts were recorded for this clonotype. The CDR3 reads CASSPDETSAYNEQFF. CDR3 coding DNA: TGTGCCAGCTCACCAGACGAGACTAGCGCCTACAATGAGCAGTTCTTC. This sequence joins TRBV18 and TRBJ2-1; 8 nucleotides line up with TRBD2. Losses at the gene ends were 2 bases for V and 2 bases for J; bases not matched to a gene: 5. The V gene's germline CDR1 is KGHSH and CDR2 LQKENI. This CDR3 spans 16 amino acids.

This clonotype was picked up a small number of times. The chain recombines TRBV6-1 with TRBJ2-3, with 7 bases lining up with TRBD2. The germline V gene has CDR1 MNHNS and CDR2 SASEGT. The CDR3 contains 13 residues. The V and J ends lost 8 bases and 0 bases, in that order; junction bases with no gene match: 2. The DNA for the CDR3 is TGTGCCAGCGGACTAGTTAGCACAGATACGCAGTATTTT. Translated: CASGLVSTDTQYF.

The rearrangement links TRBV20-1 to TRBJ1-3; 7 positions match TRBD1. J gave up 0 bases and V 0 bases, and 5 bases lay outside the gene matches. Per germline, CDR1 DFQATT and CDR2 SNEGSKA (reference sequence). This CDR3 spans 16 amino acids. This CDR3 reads CSARDRHRGSGNTIYF. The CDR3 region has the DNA TGCAGTGCTAGAGATAGGCACAGGGGCTCTGGAAACACCATATATTTT.

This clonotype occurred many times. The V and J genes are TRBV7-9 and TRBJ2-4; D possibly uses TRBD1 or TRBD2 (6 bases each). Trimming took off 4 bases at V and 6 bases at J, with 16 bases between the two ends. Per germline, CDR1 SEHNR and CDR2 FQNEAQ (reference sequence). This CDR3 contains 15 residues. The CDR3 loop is CASSYPSGGGNIQYF. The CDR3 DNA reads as TGTGCCAGCAGCTACCCCTCCGGGGGCGGAAACATTCAGTACTTC.

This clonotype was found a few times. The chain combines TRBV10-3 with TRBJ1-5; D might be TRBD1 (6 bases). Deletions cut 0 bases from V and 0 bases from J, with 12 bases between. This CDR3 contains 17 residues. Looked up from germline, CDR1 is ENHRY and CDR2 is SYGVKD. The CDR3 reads CAISESRGIDSNQPQHF. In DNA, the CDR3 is TGTGCCATCAGTGAGTCGAGGGGGATCGATAGCAATCAGCCCCAGCATTTT.

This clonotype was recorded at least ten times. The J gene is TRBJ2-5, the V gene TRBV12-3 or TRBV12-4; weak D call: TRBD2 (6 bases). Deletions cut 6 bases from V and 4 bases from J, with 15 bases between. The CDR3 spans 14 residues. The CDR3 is CASRPRLEGETQYF. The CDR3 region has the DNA TGTGCCAGCAGACCCCGCCTGGAGGGAGAGACCCAGTACTTC.

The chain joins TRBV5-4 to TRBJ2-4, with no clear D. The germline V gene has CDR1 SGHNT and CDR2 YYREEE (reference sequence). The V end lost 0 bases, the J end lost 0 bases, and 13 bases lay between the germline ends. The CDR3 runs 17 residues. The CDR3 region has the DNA TGTGCCAGCAGCTTGGATGGATTAAGAGAAGCCAAAAACATTCAGTACTTC. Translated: CASSLDGLREAKNIQYF.

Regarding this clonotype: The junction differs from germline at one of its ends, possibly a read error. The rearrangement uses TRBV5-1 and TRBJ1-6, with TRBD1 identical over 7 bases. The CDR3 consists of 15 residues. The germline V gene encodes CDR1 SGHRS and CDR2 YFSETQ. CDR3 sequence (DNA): TGCGCCAGCAGCTTGGGACAGGGACATAATTCCCCCCTCCACTTT. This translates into CASSLGQGHNSPLHF.

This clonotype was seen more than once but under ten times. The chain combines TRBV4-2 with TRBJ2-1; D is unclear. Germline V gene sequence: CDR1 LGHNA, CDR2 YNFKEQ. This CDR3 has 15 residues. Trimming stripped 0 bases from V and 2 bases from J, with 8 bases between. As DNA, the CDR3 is TGTGCCAGCAGCCAAGATGGGTCCCCCTACAATGAGCAGTTCTTC. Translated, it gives CASSQDGSPYNEQFF.

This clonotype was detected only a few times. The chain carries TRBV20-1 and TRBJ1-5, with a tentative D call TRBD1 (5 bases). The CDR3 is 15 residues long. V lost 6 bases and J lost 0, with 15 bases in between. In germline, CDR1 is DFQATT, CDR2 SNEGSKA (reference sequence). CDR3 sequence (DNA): TGCAGTGCCATCCAGGGTCCTTATAGCAATCAGCCCCAGCATTTT. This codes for CSAIQGPYSNQPQHF.

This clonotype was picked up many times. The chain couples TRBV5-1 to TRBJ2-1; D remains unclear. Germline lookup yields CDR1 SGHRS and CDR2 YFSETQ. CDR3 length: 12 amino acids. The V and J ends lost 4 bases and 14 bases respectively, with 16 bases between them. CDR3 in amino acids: CASSRDLGLEFF. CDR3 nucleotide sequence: TGCGCCAGCAGCCGTGATCTGGGGTTGGAGTTCTTC.

CDR3 coding DNA: TGTGCCAGCAAGGGAATTTCAGGAAACACCATATATTTT. It specifies CASKGISGNTIYF. The chain couples TRBV2 to TRBJ1-3; D is uncertain. Trimming cost V 7 bases and J 4 bases, with 11 bases left between them. This CDR3 contains 13 residues. In germline, CDR1 is SNHLY, CDR2 FYNNEI.

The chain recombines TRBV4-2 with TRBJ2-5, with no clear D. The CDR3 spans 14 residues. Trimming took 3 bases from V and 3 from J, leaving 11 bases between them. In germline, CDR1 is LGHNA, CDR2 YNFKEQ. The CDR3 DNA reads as TGTGCCAGCAGCCAGGAAGCACTTGAAGAGACCCAGTACTTC. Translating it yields CASSQEALEETQYF.

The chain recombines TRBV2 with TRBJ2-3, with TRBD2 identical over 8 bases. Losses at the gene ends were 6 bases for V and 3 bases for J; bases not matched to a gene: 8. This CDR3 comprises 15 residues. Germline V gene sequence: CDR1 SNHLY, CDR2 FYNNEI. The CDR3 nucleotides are TGTGCCAGCAGGAAACTAGCGGCGGGGACAGATACGCAGTATTTT. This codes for CASRKLAAGTDTQYF.

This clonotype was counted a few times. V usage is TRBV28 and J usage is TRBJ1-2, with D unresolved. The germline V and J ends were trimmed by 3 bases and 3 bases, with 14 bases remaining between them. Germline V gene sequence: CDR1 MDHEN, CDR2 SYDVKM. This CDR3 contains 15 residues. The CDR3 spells CASSFGRGWDYGYTF. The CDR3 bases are TGTGCCAGCAGTTTTGGTCGGGGATGGGACTATGGCTACACCTTC.

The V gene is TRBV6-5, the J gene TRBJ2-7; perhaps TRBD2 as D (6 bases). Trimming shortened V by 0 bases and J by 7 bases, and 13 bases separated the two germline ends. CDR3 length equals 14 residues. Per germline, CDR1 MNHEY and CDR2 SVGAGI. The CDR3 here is CASSYSTGGWEQYF. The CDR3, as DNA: TGTGCCAGCAGTTACTCGACCGGGGGATGGGAGCAGTACTTC.